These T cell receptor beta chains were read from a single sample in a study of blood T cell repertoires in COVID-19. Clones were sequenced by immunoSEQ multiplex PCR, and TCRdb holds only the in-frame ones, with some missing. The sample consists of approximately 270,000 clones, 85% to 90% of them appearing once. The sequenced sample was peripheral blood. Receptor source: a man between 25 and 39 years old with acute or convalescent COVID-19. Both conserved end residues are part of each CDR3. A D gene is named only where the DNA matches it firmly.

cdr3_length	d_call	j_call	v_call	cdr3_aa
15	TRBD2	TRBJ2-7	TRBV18	CASSSIAGVGYEQYF
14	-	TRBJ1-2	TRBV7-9	CASSYLSESYGYTF
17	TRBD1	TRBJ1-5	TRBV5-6	CASSWVIGQASNQPQHF
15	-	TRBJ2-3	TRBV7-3	CASSLRQGLADTQYF
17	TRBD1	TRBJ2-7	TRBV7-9	CASSLDRGQGAWDEQYF
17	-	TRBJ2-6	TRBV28	CASRKTVLFSGANVLTF
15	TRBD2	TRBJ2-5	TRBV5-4	CASSSSGRALETQYF
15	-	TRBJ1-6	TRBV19	CASTSPGLSNSPLHF
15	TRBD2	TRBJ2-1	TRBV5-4	CASSSGTSWVNEQFF
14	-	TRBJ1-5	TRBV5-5	CASSPLTGDQPQHF
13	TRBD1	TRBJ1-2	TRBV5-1	CASSQTGGDGYTF
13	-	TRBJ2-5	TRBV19	CASSIGAAETQYF
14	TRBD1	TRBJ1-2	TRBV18	CASSPGQGYEGYTF
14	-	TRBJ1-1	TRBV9	CASSAGGMNTEAFF
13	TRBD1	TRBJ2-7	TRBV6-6	CASSRDRVGEQYF
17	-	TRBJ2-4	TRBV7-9	CASSSRPDRGWKNIQYF
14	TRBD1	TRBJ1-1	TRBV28	CASSRDRDGTEAFF
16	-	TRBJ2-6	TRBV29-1	CSVSSFGAPGANVLTF
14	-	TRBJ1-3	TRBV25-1	CASSNQGAGNTIYF
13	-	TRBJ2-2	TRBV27	CASSYKRTGELFF
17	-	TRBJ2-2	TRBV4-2	CASSQGAGLDNTGELFF
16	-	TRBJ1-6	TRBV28	CASSPPRGQRYSPLHF
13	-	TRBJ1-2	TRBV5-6	CASRSTGYYGYTF
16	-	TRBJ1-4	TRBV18	CASSRSDTTTNEKLFF
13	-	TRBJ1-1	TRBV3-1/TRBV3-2	CASKGGAGTEAFF
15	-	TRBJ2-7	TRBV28	CASRSVGTPTREQYF
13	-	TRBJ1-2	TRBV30	CAWTEVTGYGYTF
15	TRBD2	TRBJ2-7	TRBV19	CASSKAAGGPYEQYF
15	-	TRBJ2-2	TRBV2	CASPGGDADTGELFF
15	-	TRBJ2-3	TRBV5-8	CIEHQGQGITDTQYF
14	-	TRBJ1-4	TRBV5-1	CASSPGGAHEKLFF
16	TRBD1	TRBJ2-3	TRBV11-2	CASSRTGSLGTDTQYF
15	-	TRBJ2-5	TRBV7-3	CASSLTGSRGETQYF
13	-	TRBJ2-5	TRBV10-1	CASSEGGQETQYF
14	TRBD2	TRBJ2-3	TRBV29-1	CSVRLLAGADTQYF
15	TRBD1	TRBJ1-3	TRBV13	CASSRDRVSGNTIYF
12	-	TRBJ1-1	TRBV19	CASTDRDTEAFF
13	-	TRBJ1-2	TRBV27	CASSLNWAGGYTF
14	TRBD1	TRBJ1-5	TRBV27	CASSDRDRGQPQHF
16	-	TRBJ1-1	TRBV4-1	CASSQVAGPLNTEAFF